The next 9 T cell receptor beta chains were all read from a single sample in a study of shared clonotypes between healthy human individuals (dated by TCRdb to 2018 to 2020). CD8 naive samples were CD45RO-negative cells positively selected for CCR7, giving a CD45RA+CCR7+ population that excluded TemRA cells. The library was made by the immunoSEQ multiplex PCR assay. This immuneACCESS table, as held by TCRdb, lists in-frame sequences with V and J called but not all clones. Of the missing ones, under half trace to an unresolved V gene in checked studies; the others have no known cause. Within this sample are millions of clones, with about 95% of them counted one time only. The ten largest make up 1% to 1.3% of the sample. Sequencing used naive CD8+ T cells sorted from blood. The sample's cell subset or site label, in plain terms: CD45RA+CCR7+. Receptor source: a man younger than 35 in good health.

Points on this clone: A much bigger clone sits one base away, suggesting this may be a read error. The sample holds other DNA sequences that translate to the same CDR3. This chain connects TRBV30 to TRBJ2-7; the match to TRBD1 covers 10 bases. CDR1 GTSNPN and CDR2 SVGIG come from the germline V gene (reference sequence). Germline trimming cut 0 bases from V and 4 bases from J; bases unmatched to any gene: 3. The CDR3 contains 14 residues. In DNA form, the CDR3 reads TGTGCCTGGAGTGTTGGGACAGGGGATTACGAGCAGTACTTC. It is translated as CAWSVGTGDYEQYF. Together with reference TRBV30 and TRBJ2-7, the CDR3 gives the full variable domain: SQTIHQWPATLVQPVGSPLSLECTVEGTSNPNLYWYRQAAGRGLQLLFYSVGIGQISSEVPQNLSASRPQDRQFILSSKKLLLSDSGFYLCAWSVGTGDYEQYFGPGTRLTVT.

The chain links TRBV6-1 to TRBJ1-1; D is unresolved. CDR3 length: 11 amino acids. The germline V and J ends were trimmed by 8 bases and 1 base, with 5 bases remaining between them. Germline V gene sequence: CDR1 MNHNS, CDR2 SASEGT. As DNA, the CDR3 is TGTGCCAGCTTTCGGAACACTGAAGCTTTCTTT. Translated: CASFRNTEAFF.

This chain connects TRBV10-2 to TRBJ1-1, with D unresolved. The CDR3 consists of 12 residues. Per germline, CDR1 WSHSY and CDR2 SAAADI. Trimming took off 6 bases at V and 5 bases at J, with 10 bases between the two ends. CDR3 in amino acids: CASRSPKTEAFF. The CDR3 region has the DNA TGCGCCAGCAGGAGCCCGAAGACTGAAGCTTTCTTT.

The chain carries TRBV28 and TRBJ1-1, with a possible D match to TRBD1 (6 bases). CDR1 is MDHEN and CDR2 is SYDVKM in the germline V gene. The CDR3 spans 16 residues. Trimming left V 5 bases short and J 2 bases short, with 18 bases between. The CDR3 here is CASSPSSRGHNTEAFF. The DNA of the CDR3 is TGTGCCAGCAGTCCTTCCTCCAGGGGACACAACACTGAAGCTTTCTTT.

The J gene is TRBJ1-2, the V gene TRBV9, with TRBD1 identical over 8 bases. The CDR3 runs 14 residues. V lost 2 bases, J lost 3 bases, and 3 bases stayed unmatched. CDR1 and CDR2 (germline): SGDLS, YYNGEE. The CDR3 DNA reads as TGTGCCAGCAGCGTCCAGGGGGCGGACTATGGCTACACCTTC. The encoded protein is CASSVQGADYGYTF.

This clone turned up a few times. This chain connects TRBV30 to TRBJ2-5, with no clear D. This CDR3 is 11 amino acids long. Germline CDR1 reads GTSNPN; CDR2 reads SVGIG (reference sequence). The V and J ends lost 4 bases and 5 bases respectively, with 8 bases between them. The CDR3 nucleotides read TGTGCCTGGACTCGGTTGGAGACCCAGTACTTC. Translating it yields CAWTRLETQYF.

The chain employs TRBV30 and TRBJ2-5; the D is unclear. Looked up from germline, CDR1 is GTSNPN and CDR2 is SVGIG (reference sequence). CDR3 size: 10 residues. Trimming shortened V by 5 bases and J by 2 bases, and 3 bases separated the two germline ends. CDR3 sequence reads: CAWGQETQYF. The DNA for the CDR3 is TGTGCCTGGGGGCAAGAGACCCAGTACTTC.

The chain uses TRBV4-1 and TRBJ2-1, with D possibly TRBD2 on 5 matching bases. The V gene's germline CDR1 is MGHRA and CDR2 YSYEKL. V was trimmed by 1 base and J by 8 bases, leaving 12 bases between them. This CDR3 contains 14 residues. CDR3 DNA: TGCGCCAGCAGCCAAGGAGTGGGGAGCGATGAGCAGTTCTTC. This encodes CASSQGVGSDEQFF.

This chain links TRBV5-6 with TRBJ2-7; D is uncertain. Germline V lookup: CDR1 SGHDT, CDR2 YYEEEE. The CDR3 contains 16 residues. Trimming stripped 0 bases from V and 2 bases from J, with 15 bases between. The CDR3 DNA is TGTGCCAGCAGCTTGGGTGCAGACGCAATTCCCTACGAGCAGTACTTC. Protein: CASSLGADAIPYEQYF.